This is a list of T cell receptor beta chains from one sample in a study of T cell responses to AZD1222 COVID-19 vaccine. Sequencing used immunoSEQ multiplex PCR; TCRdb keeps in-frame clones, though not all of them. The sample shows 120,000 to 150,000 clones, under 95% of them seen only once. The source was peripheral blood, collected on day 0 of AZD1222 vaccination. These TCRs come from an adult in good health. Both conserved end residues are part of each CDR3. Each record gives: J gene, clone size, V gene, D gene, CDR3 DNA, CDR3 protein. A D gene is named only where the DNA matches it firmly. The listing skips clone size in some rows; elsewhere it reads once, few, many or a size class.

j_call: TRBJ1-4
clone_size: -
v_call: TRBV18
d_call: -
cdr3_nt: TGTGCCAGCTCACTACAACAGGGCACTAATGAAAAACTGTTTTTT
cdr3_aa: CASSLQQGTNEKLFF

j_call: TRBJ2-7
clone_size: -
v_call: TRBV29-1
d_call: -
cdr3_nt: TGCAGCGTCGCCCGGGGGACGGTCTCCTACGAGCAGTACTTC
cdr3_aa: CSVARGTVSYEQYF

j_call: TRBJ1-2
clone_size: -
v_call: TRBV20-1
d_call: -
cdr3_nt: TGCAGTGCCGCCACTAACTATGGCTACACCTTC
cdr3_aa: CSAATNYGYTF

j_call: TRBJ2-7
clone_size: -
v_call: TRBV19
d_call: -
cdr3_nt: TGTGCCAGTAGTATATCGACGCAGAGGGTTTACGAGCAGTACTTC
cdr3_aa: CASSISTQRVYEQYF

j_call: TRBJ2-3
clone_size: once
v_call: TRBV20-1
d_call: -
cdr3_nt: TGCAGTGCTAGGGCCACAGATACGCAGTATTTT
cdr3_aa: CSARATDTQYF

j_call: TRBJ1-3
clone_size: -
v_call: TRBV4-2
d_call: TRBD1
cdr3_nt: TGTGCCAGCAGCCGACCGATGGGACAGGGAGAATCTGGAAACACCATATATTTT
cdr3_aa: CASSRPMGQGESGNTIYF

j_call: TRBJ2-7
clone_size: -
v_call: TRBV7-3
d_call: TRBD2
cdr3_nt: TGTGCCAGCAGCCTGGGACTAGCGGGAGAGGAGCAGTACTTC
cdr3_aa: CASSLGLAGEEQYF

j_call: TRBJ2-7
clone_size: -
v_call: TRBV3-1/TRBV3-2
d_call: -
cdr3_nt: TGTGCCAGCAGCCCTAACCTGGACGGCACCCCCTACTTC
cdr3_aa: CASSPNLDGTPYF

j_call: TRBJ2-7
clone_size: -
v_call: TRBV5-1
d_call: -
cdr3_nt: TGCGCCAGCAGCTTGGCCGCGGAGGGGTACGAGCAGTACTTC
cdr3_aa: CASSLAAEGYEQYF

j_call: TRBJ2-5
clone_size: -
v_call: TRBV5-1
d_call: -
cdr3_nt: TGCGCCAGCAGCTTGGGCAAGTCGGAGACCCAGTACTTC
cdr3_aa: CASSLGKSETQYF